These T cell receptor beta chains were read from a single sample in a study of Graves' ophthalmopathy and Graves' hyperthyroidism. One entry per CDR3 protein, called by TCRdb with MiXCR from the multiplex PCR reads. The sample contains around 670,000 distinct CDR3 sequences, roughly two fifths of which appear only once. The sample consisted of peripheral blood. The receptor set was obtained from an adult man with Graves' ophthalmopathy. The CDR3 runs from the conserved cysteine through the conserved F or W. D genes are given only for firm matches. The listing skips clone size in some rows; elsewhere it reads once, few, many or a size class.

cdr3_nt: TGCGCCAGCAGCCAAAGAGGGGATAACTACGAGCAGTACTTC
cdr3_aa: CASSQRGDNYEQYF
j_call: TRBJ2-7
clone_size: few
v_call: TRBV4-3
d_call: .

cdr3_nt: TGTGCCAGCAGTTACGGGGGGGGGACTGGACTTGCCTCTGGAAACACCATATATTTT
cdr3_aa: CASSYGGGTGLASGNTIYF
j_call: TRBJ1-3
clone_size: few
v_call: TRBV6-5
d_call: .

cdr3_nt: TGTGCCACCAGTGATTTGCCGGGACAGGGAAACCGTGGGGCCAACGTCCTGACTTTC
cdr3_aa: CATSDLPGQGNRGANVLTF
j_call: TRBJ2-6
clone_size: many
v_call: TRBV24-1
d_call: TRBD1

cdr3_nt: TGCGCCAGCAGCTTGGACAGAACCGTCTACGAGCAGTACTTC
cdr3_aa: CASSLDRTVYEQYF
j_call: TRBJ2-7
clone_size: .
v_call: TRBV5-1
d_call: .

cdr3_nt: TGCAGTGCTGCGGGGGGTTATGGGGACAATCAGCCCCAGCATTTT
cdr3_aa: CSAAGGYGDNQPQHF
j_call: TRBJ1-5
clone_size: .
v_call: TRBV20-1
d_call: .

cdr3_nt: TGTGCCAGCAGTGAGGGGCAGTACTTC
cdr3_aa: CASSEGQYF
j_call: TRBJ2-7
clone_size: .
v_call: TRBV2
d_call: .

cdr3_nt: TGTGCCAGCAGCTCAGGGGGGACGGTGCAGTTCTTC
cdr3_aa: CASSSGGTVQFF
j_call: TRBJ2-1
clone_size: .
v_call: TRBV7-2
d_call: .

cdr3_nt: TGTGCCAGCAGGGTGCGGGAAGAGACCCAGTACTTC
cdr3_aa: CASRVREETQYF
j_call: TRBJ2-5
clone_size: .
v_call: TRBV2
d_call: .

cdr3_nt: TGTGCCAGCACCGTTAGCGGGAAGTACTACGAGCAGTACTTC
cdr3_aa: CASTVSGKYYEQYF
j_call: TRBJ2-7
clone_size: .
v_call: TRBV12-3/TRBV12-4
d_call: TRBD2

cdr3_nt: TGTGCCAGCAGCTTAGATCTTCCCCCTGGACAGCCTGAAGCTTTCTTT
cdr3_aa: CASSLDLPPGQPEAFF
j_call: TRBJ1-1
clone_size: .
v_call: TRBV7-2
d_call: .

cdr3_nt: TGTGCCAGCAGCTTAACTAGCGAACGTCAAGAGACCCAGTACTTC
cdr3_aa: CASSLTSERQETQYF
j_call: TRBJ2-5
clone_size: many
v_call: TRBV7-3
d_call: .

cdr3_nt: TGTGCCAGCAGCTTGGCCGTCTATAATTCACCCCTCCACTTT
cdr3_aa: CASSLAVYNSPLHF
j_call: TRBJ1-6
clone_size: many
v_call: TRBV5-8
d_call: .

cdr3_nt: TGTGCCAGCTCACCCTCTAGCGGGGCTTCCTACGAGCAGTACTTC
cdr3_aa: CASSPSSGASYEQYF
j_call: TRBJ2-7
clone_size: once
v_call: TRBV9
d_call: TRBD2

cdr3_nt: TGTGCCAGCAGCCAACTCCAGGGGGAAGAGACCCAGTACTTC
cdr3_aa: CASSQLQGEETQYF
j_call: TRBJ2-5
clone_size: .
v_call: TRBV7-2
d_call: TRBD1

cdr3_nt: TGTGCCAGCAGCTCCGGGACGCACACTGAAGCTTTCTTT
cdr3_aa: CASSSGTHTEAFF
j_call: TRBJ1-1
clone_size: many
v_call: TRBV7-9
d_call: .

cdr3_nt: TGCAGTGCTAGTTATCCAGGTGTTAACTCCTACGAGCAGTACTTC
cdr3_aa: CSASYPGVNSYEQYF
j_call: TRBJ2-7
clone_size: few
v_call: TRBV20-1
d_call: .

cdr3_nt: TGTGCCAGCACCCCTGGGCCGGATATGAACACTGAAGCTTTCTTT
cdr3_aa: CASTPGPDMNTEAFF
j_call: TRBJ1-1
clone_size: many
v_call: TRBV9
d_call: .

cdr3_nt: TGTGCCAGCAGAACGGCGCCCCCGAACACTGACGCTTTCTTT
cdr3_aa: CASRTAPPNTDAFF
j_call: TRBJ1-1
clone_size: .
v_call: TRBV25-1
d_call: .

cdr3_nt: TGTGCCAGCAGTGAAGCCGATTGGGGGTTACACGAGCAGTACTTC
cdr3_aa: CASSEADWGLHEQYF
j_call: TRBJ2-7
clone_size: few
v_call: TRBV2
d_call: .

cdr3_nt: TGCAGTGCTAGAGACTCGACAGGGGAGAATTCACCCCTCCACTTT
cdr3_aa: CSARDSTGENSPLHF
j_call: TRBJ1-6
clone_size: few
v_call: TRBV20-1
d_call: TRBD1

cdr3_nt: TGTGCCAGCAGAAACGAGCGGGGGGCCACTGATAGCTCCTACGAGCAGTACTTC
cdr3_aa: CASRNERGATDSSYEQYF
j_call: TRBJ2-7
clone_size: .
v_call: TRBV5-6
d_call: TRBD2

cdr3_nt: TGTGCCAGCAGCTTGTTCCACACAGAGAACACTGAAGCTTTCTTT
cdr3_aa: CASSLFHTENTEAFF
j_call: TRBJ1-1
clone_size: .
v_call: TRBV7-9
d_call: .

cdr3_nt: TGCGCCAGCAGCCCGGCCCGGGGGAGCAATCAGCCCCAGCATTTT
cdr3_aa: CASSPARGSNQPQHF
j_call: TRBJ1-5
clone_size: .
v_call: TRBV10-2
d_call: .

cdr3_nt: TGTGCCAGCAGCCCCCTAGCCGTCTATAGCAATCAGCCCCAGCATTTT
cdr3_aa: CASSPLAVYSNQPQHF
j_call: TRBJ1-5
clone_size: once
v_call: TRBV7-9
d_call: .

cdr3_nt: TGTGCCAGCAGCTCCCGGGACAGGGGAAGATACGAGCAGTACTTC
cdr3_aa: CASSSRDRGRYEQYF
j_call: TRBJ2-7
clone_size: few
v_call: TRBV5-6
d_call: TRBD1

cdr3_nt: TGTGCCAGCAGCGTGGACGGGACCTCTGGAAACACCATATATTTT
cdr3_aa: CASSVDGTSGNTIYF
j_call: TRBJ1-3
clone_size: .
v_call: TRBV7-9
d_call: .

cdr3_nt: TGCAGTGCTACAGGGATGGGCGAGCAGTACTTC
cdr3_aa: CSATGMGEQYF
j_call: TRBJ2-7
clone_size: few
v_call: TRBV20-1
d_call: .

cdr3_nt: TGTGCCAGCACCCCAGGGGCAGTACCCCACGAGCAGTACTTC
cdr3_aa: CASTPGAVPHEQYF
j_call: TRBJ2-7
clone_size: .
v_call: TRBV2
d_call: .

cdr3_nt: TGCAGCGCCCTACCACAGGGGTCCGAGAACACTGAAGCTTTCTTT
cdr3_aa: CSALPQGSENTEAFF
j_call: TRBJ1-1
clone_size: once
v_call: TRBV29-1
d_call: TRBD1

cdr3_nt: TGTGCCAGCAGCTTGCTAGCGGGGGTGCCAGAGACCCAGTACTTC
cdr3_aa: CASSLLAGVPETQYF
j_call: TRBJ2-5
clone_size: few
v_call: TRBV7-9
d_call: TRBD2

cdr3_nt: TGCAGCGTTGAACTAGCGGGAGTCGACGAGCAGTACTTC
cdr3_aa: CSVELAGVDEQYF
j_call: TRBJ2-7
clone_size: .
v_call: TRBV29-1
d_call: TRBD2